This entry features one TCR beta chain sequence. What it recognizes is unknown. V lost 0 bases and J lost 5; bases outside the gene matches: 4. The V gene's germline CDR1 is SGHDT and CDR2 YYEEEE. The CDR3 totals 15 residues. Per-sample PBMC isolation yielded at least 6.5 million cells. The data were obtained in a study of blood T cells in healthy people across ages. Sample-barcoded 5' priming and a J-beta primer mix drove a second PCR of 7 to 11 cycles. Carrying 12 random nucleotides, a template-switch adaptor labeled each individual cDNA molecule. CDR3-containing paired-end reads numbering at least 3 million came from each sample. TCRdb reprocessed the 5' RACE reads with MiXCR, giving one entry per CDR3 protein. The sample yields about 1,600,000 distinct CDR3 sequences, approximately 38% seen once. Study-level results: From one million sequenced T cells, diversity estimates were lower bounds.

Material for sequencing was blood. The source of this sequence is a woman aged 18-35 years in good health. The V call is TRBV5-6, the J call TRBJ1-1; 10 bases align to TRBD1. The CDR3 bases are TGTGCCAGCAGCTTGGGACAGGGGGCAGGGACTGAAGCTTTCTTT. It yields the protein CASSLGQGAGTEAFF.